The subject of this entry is one T cell receptor beta chain. Antigen: not known. This entry comes from a study of radiotherapy plus CTLA-4 blockade in lung cancer. Overall study: Of the patients, roughly 17% showed objective responses and roughly 30% attained disease control. Study-wide results and limits: Following radiotherapy plus ipilimumab, tumor-derived TCR clones expanded in the blood.

The germline V and J ends were trimmed by 0 bases and 6 bases, with 6 bases remaining between them. The CDR3 is 12 amino acids. Germline CDR1 reads LNHNV; CDR2 reads YYDKDF (reference sequence). Focal radiation with ipilimumab CTLA-4 blockade was given to patients with chemo-refractory metastatic non-small-cell lung cancer. Measured with immunoSEQ multiplex PCR; TCRdb has only the in-frame clones, and not every one. The sample shows about 110,000 clones, about four fifths of them seen only once. The sequence derives from a human donor with non-small cell lung cancer that progressed on radiotherapy plus ipilimumab. Some clones in this sample may be carry-over from other donors' samples. The chain couples TRBV15 to TRBJ2-7; D is ambiguous. The input for sequencing was peripheral blood, taken from a patient treated with radiotherapy plus ipilimumab. The CDR3 reads CATSRDWSEQYF. Here the CDR3 DNA reads TGTGCCACCAGCAGAGATTGGAGCGAGCAGTACTTC.